Presented here are 27 T cell receptor beta chains from one specimen sequenced in a study of blood T cell repertoires in COVID-19. Sequenced by immunoSEQ multiplex PCR; TCRdb stores in-frame clones only, minus some. Counted here are 110,000 to 150,000 clones, 75% to 90% occurring once; the ten biggest clones make up roughly 3.2%. Sample: peripheral blood. These receptors all stem from a woman aged 60-75 years with active COVID-19.

V and J are TRBV11-3 and TRBJ2-1, with D perhaps matching TRBD2 (5 bases). Trimming cost V 6 bases and J 5 bases, with 14 bases left between them. Per the germline V gene, CDR1 is SGHNT and CDR2 is YENEEA. The CDR3 runs to 14 residues. CDR3 sequence: CASSEGFGDNEQFF. The CDR3 bases are TGTGCCAGCAGTGAGGGTTTCGGGGACAATGAGCAGTTCTTC.

This clone was observed a handful of times. The CDR3 DNA reads TGTGCCAGCAGTTCCCGAGCGGGATCCACAGATACGCAGTATTTT. This gives the protein CASSSRAGSTDTQYF. The chain uses TRBV6-6 and TRBJ2-3; 7 nucleotides agree with TRBD2. CDR1 is MNHNY and CDR2 is SVGAGI in the germline V gene (reference sequence). The length of the CDR3 is 15 residues. V shed 4 bases, J shed 2 bases, and the junction held 6 bases outside the gene matches.

The J gene is TRBJ2-3, the V gene TRBV6-5; D possibly corresponds to TRBD2 (5 bases). V was pared by 6 bases and J by 2 bases, with 9 bases between. The germline V gene has CDR1 MNHEY and CDR2 SVGAGI. The CDR3 sequence is 13 residues long. The CDR3 loop reads CASRGANTDTQYF. The DNA for the CDR3 is TGTGCCAGCAGGGGAGCCAACACAGATACGCAGTATTTT.

This CDR3 reads CASSWTGGSQPQHF. CDR3 coding DNA: TGTGCCAGCAGTTGGACAGGGGGGTCTCAGCCCCAGCATTTT. The V gene is TRBV6-2 or TRBV6-3, the J gene TRBJ1-5; TRBD1 agrees at 10 bases. J was trimmed by 6 bases and V by 4 bases; bases with no gene match: 3. The length of the CDR3 is 14 residues. CDR1 is MNHEY, CDR2 SVGEGT, per germline.

This clone showed up just once. The chain recombines TRBV4-1 with TRBJ1-2; no clear D gene. Trimming left V 1 base short and J 1 base short, with 16 bases between. CDR1 and CDR2 (germline): MGHRA, YSYEKL. The CDR3 extends over 17 amino acids. The CDR3 reads CASSQARGQSLNYGYTF. CDR3 sequence (DNA): TGCGCCAGCAGCCAAGCAAGAGGGCAGAGCCTTAACTATGGCTACACCTTC.

The rearrangement links TRBV5-1 to TRBJ2-1; 11 nucleotides agree with TRBD2. Per the germline V gene, CDR1 is SGHRS and CDR2 is YFSETQ. V was clipped by 0 bases and J by 4 bases; unmatched bases: 3. The CDR3 sequence is 16 residues long. The CDR3 sequence: CASSLVTSGGYNEQFF. The CDR3 region has the DNA TGCGCCAGCAGCTTGGTTACTAGCGGGGGATACAATGAGCAGTTCTTC. Together with reference TRBV5-1 and TRBJ2-1, the CDR3 gives the full variable domain: KAGVTQTPRYLIKTRGQQVTLSCSPISGHRSVSWYQQTPGQGLQFLFEYFSETQRNKGNFPGRFSGRQFSNSRSEMNVSTLELGDSALYLCASSLVTSGGYNEQFFGPGTRLTVL.

This chain uses TRBV4-1 with TRBJ1-2, with 8 positions matching TRBD1. This CDR3 is built from 16 residues. The V segment lost 0 bases and the J segment 4 bases; nucleotides outside the gene matches: 7. In germline, CDR1 is MGHRA, CDR2 YSYEKL. The CDR3 spells CASSQDAQGAGYGYTF. CDR3 nucleotides: TGCGCCAGCAGCCAAGATGCTCAGGGGGCGGGCTATGGCTACACCTTC.

The rearrangement uses TRBV21-1 and TRBJ2-2; TRBD2 is the table's D call, not checked against the DNA. TRBV21-1 counts as a pseudogene. The CDR3 extends over 17 amino acids. The CDR3 here is CASSKGYRTINTGELFF. DNA of the CDR3: TGTGCCAGCAGCAAAGGGTATAGGACTATAAACACCGGGGAGCTGTTTTTT.

The rearrangement joins TRBV28 to TRBJ2-1; 9 bases agree with TRBD2. Germline V gene lookup returns CDR1 MDHEN and CDR2 SYDVKM. This CDR3 spans 15 amino acids. The trim removed 7 bases at V and 6 bases at J, leaving 10 bases unmatched. CDR3 loop: CASKTSGTRGNEQFF. Here the CDR3 DNA reads TGTGCCAGCAAGACTAGCGGAACTAGGGGCAATGAGCAGTTCTTC.

The chain carries TRBV3-1 (or the pseudogene TRBV3-2) and TRBJ2-2; 10 bases agree with TRBD2. The CDR3 loop spans 16 amino acids. Trimming removed 2 bases from V and 6 bases from J; junction bases left unmatched: 6. Germline CDR1 and CDR2: LGHDT and YNNKEL (reference sequence). The CDR3 nucleotides read TGTGCCAGCAGCCAAACCTCCGGGACTAGCGCCGGGGAGCTGTTTTTT. Residues: CASSQTSGTSAGELFF.

This clone was counted at least ten times. Other DNA sequences within the sample encode an identical CDR3. The chain is built from TRBV29-1 and TRBJ2-7; 10 bases agree with TRBD1. CDR3 size: 14 residues. Trimming took 0 bases from V and 4 from J; bases not matched to a gene: 3. CDR1 and CDR2 from the germline V gene are SQVTM and ANQGSEA. The CDR3 loop reads CSVEEGDRGYEQYF. CDR3 coding DNA: TGCAGCGTTGAAGAAGGGGACAGGGGATACGAGCAGTACTTC.

The chain has TRBV28 and TRBJ2-3, with TRBD2 identical over 12 bases. Per the germline V gene, CDR1 is MDHEN and CDR2 is SYDVKM. V lost 5 bases, J lost 2 bases, and 5 bases stayed unmatched. The CDR3 has 16 amino acids. The CDR3 DNA follows: TGTGCCAGCAGTGGACTAGCGGGGACCTTCACAGATACGCAGTATTTT. Translating it yields CASSGLAGTFTDTQYF.

The rearrangement uses TRBV7-2 and TRBJ1-1; the D is unclear. The V gene's germline CDR1 is SGHTA and CDR2 FQGNSA. The V end lost 3 bases, the J end lost 0 bases, and 11 bases lay between the germline ends. This CDR3 has 15 residues. For the CDR3, the DNA is TGTGCCAGCAGCTTGTCTTTTCGTATGAACACTGAAGCTTTCTTT. Translated, it gives CASSLSFRMNTEAFF.

CDR3 bases: TGTGCCAGCAGCTTGGCAGGGGGCATGGATGGCTACACCTTC. Its translation is CASSLAGGMDGYTF. This sequence joins TRBV7-3 and TRBJ1-2; 8 bases agree with TRBD1. The CDR3 covers 14 residues. Trimming removed 3 bases from V and 6 bases from J; junction bases left unmatched: 6. Germline V gives CDR1 SGHTA, CDR2 FQGTGA.

The V and J genes are TRBV11-2 and TRBJ2-7; possibly TRBD2 for D (5 bases). The V gene lost 1 base and the J gene lost 3 bases, with 13 bases spanning the gap. The CDR3 sequence is 15 residues long. Per the germline V gene, CDR1 is SGHAT and CDR2 is FQNNGV. The CDR3 coding sequence is TGTGCCAGCAGCTTAGTCGCCACTAGGAACTACGAGCAGTACTTC. Its protein is CASSLVATRNYEQYF. The full variable domain, rest sourced from reference TRBV11-2 and TRBJ2-7, is EAGVAQSPRYKIIEKRQSVAFWCNPISGHATLYWYQQILGQGPKLLIQFQNNGVVDDSQLPKDRFSAERLKGVDSTLKIQPAKLEDSAVYLCASSLVATRNYEQYFGPGTRLTVT.

This clone came up a few times. In nucleotides, the CDR3 is TGTGCCAGCAGTAGACAGGGGGCCCACACCTTC. Translated: CASSRQGAHTF. This chain connects TRBV12-3 or TRBV12-4 to TRBJ1-2; the match to TRBD1 covers 10 bases. The junction had 3 bases not matched to a gene; V was cut back by 5 bases and J by 12 bases. This CDR3 has 11 residues.

The chain recombines TRBV28 with TRBJ2-3; 9 bases fit TRBD2. The CDR3 totals 15 residues. Looked up from germline, CDR1 is MDHEN and CDR2 is SYDVKM. The J segment lost 2 bases and the V segment lost 6 bases, leaving 6 bases of the junction unmatched. In nucleotides, the CDR3 is TGTGCCAGCAGCCGTCCTAGCGGGGCCACAGATACGCAGTATTTT. Translation: CASSRPSGATDTQYF.

The chain recombines TRBV5-1 with TRBJ1-4; 8 nucleotides match TRBD1. The J segment lost 2 bases and the V segment lost 4 bases, leaving 16 bases of the junction unmatched. Germline loops: CDR1 SGHRS, CDR2 YFSETQ. The CDR3 is 19 amino acids. The CDR3 reads CASSTKPQGAGSTNEKLFF. CDR3 coding DNA: TGCGCCAGCAGCACAAAACCTCAGGGGGCGGGGTCGACTAATGAAAAACTGTTTTTT.

The rearrangement links TRBV19 to TRBJ2-1, with 8 bases matching TRBD1. V lost 1 base, J lost 8 bases, and 4 bases stayed unmatched. CDR1 and CDR2 (germline): LNHDA, SQIVND (reference sequence). The CDR3 spans 14 residues. CDR3 nucleotides: TGTGCCAGTAGTATAGCCGGGACAGGCCATGAGCAGTTCTTC. The encoded protein is CASSIAGTGHEQFF.

V and J are TRBV7-3 and TRBJ2-1; D unclear. V dropped 2 bases and J dropped 2 bases, with 10 bases sitting between them. The germline CDR1 and CDR2 sequences are SGHTA and FQGTGA. This CDR3 spans 15 amino acids. CDR3 residues: CASSLLLTTYNEQFF. The CDR3 DNA is TGTGCCAGCAGCTTATTACTCACCACCTACAATGAGCAGTTCTTC.

This chain links TRBV7-9 with TRBJ2-3; D might be TRBD2 (5 bases). The CDR3 is made up of 14 amino acids. The ends were cut back, 3 bases at V and 1 base at J, with 8 bases in the middle. CDR1 and CDR2 from the germline V gene are SEHNR and FQNEAQ (reference sequence). CDR3 region: CASSLVGGTDTQYF. CDR3 coding DNA: TGTGCCAGCAGCTTGGTCGGGGGCACAGATACGCAGTATTTT.

V is TRBV10-3 and J is TRBJ1-2, with TRBD1 matching over 7 bases. The CDR3 covers 14 residues. CDR1 and CDR2 (germline): ENHRY, SYGVKD. Trimming at V came to 7 bases and at J to 2 bases, leaving 7 bases not matched to a gene. CDR3 coding DNA: TGTGCCATCAATCCTACAGGGGCCAACTATGGCTACACCTTC. Its protein is CAINPTGANYGYTF.

The V gene is TRBV24-1, the J gene TRBJ2-7; a weak D match, TRBD2 (6 bases). The CDR3 sequence is 13 residues long. The ends were cut back, 9 bases at V and 10 bases at J, with 21 bases in the middle. CDR1 and CDR2 from the germline V gene are KGHDR and SFDVKD. The CDR3: CATGPSGSARQYF. For the CDR3, the DNA is TGTGCCACCGGCCCCAGCGGGTCGGCTAGACAGTACTTC.

The V call is TRBV21-1, the J call TRBJ2-7; TRBD2, as called in the table, went unchecked against the DNA. TRBV21-1 is tagged as a pseudogene. The CDR3 runs to 16 residues. CDR3 region: CASSQSRSGETYEQYF. CDR3 bases: TGTGCCAGCAGTCAAAGCCGTAGCGGGGAGACCTACGAGCAGTACTTC.

The chain links TRBV28 to TRBJ2-7; TRBD2 aligns across 7 bases. The CDR3 length is 17 residues. CDR1 is MDHEN and CDR2 is SYDVKM in the germline V gene. J gave up 2 bases and V 4 bases, and 14 bases lay outside the gene matches. The CDR3 region is CASSSPLALALTYEQYF. CDR3 DNA sequence: TGTGCCAGCAGTTCTCCCCTGGCACTAGCGCTAACCTACGAGCAGTACTTC.

The V gene is TRBV6-9, the J gene TRBJ1-4; tentative D call: TRBD1 (5 bases). The CDR3 is 15 amino acids. V lost 7 bases to trimming and J lost 0 bases, with 12 bases between them. Germline V gene data show CDR1 as MNHGY and CDR2 as SVAAGI. DNA for the CDR3: TGTGCCAGCACCGGGTGGGGGGCAACTAATGAAAAACTGTTTTTT. Its translation: CASTGWGATNEKLFF.

CDR3 amino acids: CASSVFPGSSGNTIYF. CDR3 in DNA: TGTGCCAGCAGTGTCTTTCCGGGTTCCTCGGGAAACACCATATATTTT. This chain joins TRBV2 and TRBJ1-3; D is unresolved. The CDR3 is 16 residues long. Germline loops: CDR1 SNHLY, CDR2 FYNNEI. Trimming removed 4 bases from V and 4 bases from J, with 17 bases in between. The whole variable domain, remainder taken from reference TRBV2 and TRBJ1-3, is EPEVTQTPSHQVTQMGQEVILRCVPISNHLYFYWYRQILGQKVEFLVSFYNNEISEKSEIFDDQFSVERPDGSNFTLKIRSTKLEDSAMYFCASSVFPGSSGNTIYFGEGSWLTVV.